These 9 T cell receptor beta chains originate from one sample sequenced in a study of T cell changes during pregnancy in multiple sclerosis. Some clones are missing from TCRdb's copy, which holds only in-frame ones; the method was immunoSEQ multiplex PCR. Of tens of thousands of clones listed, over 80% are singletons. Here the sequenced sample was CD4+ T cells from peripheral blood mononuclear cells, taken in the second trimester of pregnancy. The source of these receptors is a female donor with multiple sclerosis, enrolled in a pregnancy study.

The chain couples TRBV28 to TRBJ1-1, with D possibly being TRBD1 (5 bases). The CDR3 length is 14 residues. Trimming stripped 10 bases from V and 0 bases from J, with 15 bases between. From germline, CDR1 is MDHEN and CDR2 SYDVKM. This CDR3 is CATDAQEMNTEAFF. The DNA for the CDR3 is TGTGCCACCGACGCACAGGAAATGAACACTGAAGCTTTCTTT.

DNA for the CDR3: TGTGCCAGCAGCTCAGGGGGAGTCTACGAGCAGTACTTC. Translating gives CASSSGGVYEQYF. J is TRBJ2-7 and V is TRBV5-5; 7 bases are shared with TRBD1. Germline lookup yields CDR1 SGHKS and CDR2 YYEKEE (reference sequence). V shed 3 bases and J 3 bases; nucleotides not matched to a gene: 3. The CDR3 is made up of 13 amino acids.

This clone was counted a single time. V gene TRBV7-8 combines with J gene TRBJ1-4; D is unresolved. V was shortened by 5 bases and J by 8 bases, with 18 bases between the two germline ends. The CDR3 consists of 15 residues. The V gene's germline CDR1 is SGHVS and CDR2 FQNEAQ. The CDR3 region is CASSPVGRAKEKLFF. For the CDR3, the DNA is TGTGCCAGCAGCCCCGTCGGGAGGGCCAAAGAAAAACTGTTTTTT.

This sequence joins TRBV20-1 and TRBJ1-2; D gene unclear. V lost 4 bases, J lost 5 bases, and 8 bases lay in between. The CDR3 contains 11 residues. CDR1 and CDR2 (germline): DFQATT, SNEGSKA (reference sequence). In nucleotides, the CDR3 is TGCAGTGCTACAGGCGAGTATGGCTACACCTTC. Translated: CSATGEYGYTF.

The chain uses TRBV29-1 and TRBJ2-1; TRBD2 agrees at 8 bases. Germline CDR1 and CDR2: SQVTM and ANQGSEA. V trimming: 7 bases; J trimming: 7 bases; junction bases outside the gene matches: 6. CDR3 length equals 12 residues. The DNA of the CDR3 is TGCAGCGCCATAGCGGGAAGGAATGAGCAGTTCTTC. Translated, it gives CSAIAGRNEQFF.

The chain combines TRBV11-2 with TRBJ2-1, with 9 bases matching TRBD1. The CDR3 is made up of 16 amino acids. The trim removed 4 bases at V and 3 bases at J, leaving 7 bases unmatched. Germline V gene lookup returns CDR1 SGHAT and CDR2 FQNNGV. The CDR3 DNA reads TGTGCCAGCAGCTCCCCAGACAGGGGGTACTACAATGAGCAGTTCTTC. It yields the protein CASSSPDRGYYNEQFF.

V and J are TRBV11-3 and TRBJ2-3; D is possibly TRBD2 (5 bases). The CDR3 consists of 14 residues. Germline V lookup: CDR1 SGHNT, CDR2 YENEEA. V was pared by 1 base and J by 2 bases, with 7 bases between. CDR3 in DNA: TGTGCCAGCAGCTTAGGAGCGGTCACAGATACGCAGTATTTT. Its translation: CASSLGAVTDTQYF.

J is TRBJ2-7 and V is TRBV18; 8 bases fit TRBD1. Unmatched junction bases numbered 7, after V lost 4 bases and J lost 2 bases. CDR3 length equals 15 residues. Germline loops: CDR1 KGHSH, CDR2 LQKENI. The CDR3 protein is CASSLSTGGPYEQYF. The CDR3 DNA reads TGTGCCAGCTCACTAAGCACAGGGGGACCCTACGAGCAGTACTTC.

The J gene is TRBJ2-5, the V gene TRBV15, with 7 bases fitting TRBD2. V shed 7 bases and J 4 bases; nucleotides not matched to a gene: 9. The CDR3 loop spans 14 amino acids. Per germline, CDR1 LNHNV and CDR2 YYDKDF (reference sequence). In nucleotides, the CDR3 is TGTGCCACCAACGGCGGGGGTTATCCAGAGACCCAGTACTTC. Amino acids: CATNGGGYPETQYF.